This TCR beta chain derives from a study of blood T cells in healthy people across ages. Whole-study findings and limits: Per-million-T-cell TCR beta diversity fell roughly linearly with age.

The CDR3 loop spans 11 amino acids. Trimming took 7 bases from V and 5 from J; bases not matched to a gene: 1. Combining a sample-barcoded 5' primer with a J-beta primer mix, a second PCR ran for roughly 7 to 12 cycles. TCRdb redid the calling of the 5' RACE reads with MiXCR, one entry per CDR3 protein. The data contain around 1.7 million distinct CDR3 sequences, 25% to 30% of them seen just once; the ten biggest clones take up around 7.7%. Isolation per sample recovered at least 6 million PBMCs. This clonotype has just a few counts. Its antigen is as yet unknown. The rearrangement links TRBV12-3 or TRBV12-4 to TRBJ2-7, with 8 bases matching TRBD2. Sequenced input: blood. The origin of this receptor is a young woman in good health. The CDR3 DNA reads as TGTGCCAGCAACGGGGGGGACGAGCAGTACTTC. The encoded protein is CASNGGDEQYF.